The rows below give T cell receptor beta chains drawn from one sample of a study of blood T cell repertoires in COVID-19. TCRdb keeps only in-frame clones here, not all; method: immunoSEQ multiplex PCR. The table has roughly 200,000 clones, over 75% seen once. What was sequenced was peripheral blood. These receptors came from a man aged 60 to 75 with acute or convalescent COVID-19. Each CDR3 is given with its conserved first and last residue. The D gene is left open where the match is weak. Clone size appears in some rows only: once, few, many, or a class for an expanded clone.

J gene | V gene | clone size | D gene | CDR3 DNA | CDR3 protein
TRBJ1-2 | TRBV27 | NA | TRBD1 | TGTGCCAGCAGTTACAGGGGTGGCGGCTACACCTTC | CASSYRGGGYTF
TRBJ1-1 | TRBV28 | NA | NA | TGTGCCAGCAGTCCACCCGGGGGGGGGATTGAAGCTTTCTTT | CASSPPGGGIEAFF
TRBJ1-1 | TRBV27 | NA | NA | TGTGCCAGCAGTTTATTACAATCACTGAACACTGAAGCTTTCTTT | CASSLLQSLNTEAFF
TRBJ2-7 | TRBV6-5 | NA | TRBD1 | TGTGCCAGTAGTTACGGCCAGGGGGCCTACGAGCAGTACTTC | CASSYGQGAYEQYF
TRBJ1-3 | TRBV3-1/TRBV3-2 | NA | NA | TGTGCCAGCAGCCACGGGGTTCCCAGCTCTGGAAACACCATATATTTT | CASSHGVPSSGNTIYF
TRBJ2-1 | TRBV7-2 | NA | TRBD2 | TGTGCCAGCCGACGGGGGGGGACCTACAATGAGCAGTTCTTC | CASRRGGTYNEQFF
TRBJ1-1 | TRBV27 | few | NA | TGTGCCAGCAGTTCATCCCCGGTTCATGTTGCTTTCTTT | CASSSSPVHVAFF
TRBJ2-7 | TRBV7-9 | NA | TRBD1 | TGTGCCAGCAGCTCCACCGGGACAGGGAAACCCTACGAGCAGTACTTC | CASSSTGTGKPYEQYF
TRBJ2-5 | TRBV5-1 | NA | NA | TGCGCCAGCAGCTTTCTGGAGACCCAGTACTTC | CASSFLETQYF
TRBJ1-4 | TRBV5-8 | NA | TRBD1 | TGTGCCAGCAGCTTGGGGAACAGGGGGCTGGAAAAACTGTTTTTT | CASSLGNRGLEKLFF
TRBJ2-2 | TRBV7-9 | NA | NA | TGTGCCAGCAGCCTCGGTTTGCGGACCGGGGAGCTGTTTTTT | CASSLGLRTGELFF
TRBJ1-4 | TRBV18 | NA | TRBD1 | TGTGCCAGCTCACCATCAGGACAGGGGGACGAAAAACTGTTTTTT | CASSPSGQGDEKLFF
TRBJ2-3 | TRBV7-3 | NA | NA | TGTGCCAGCAGCCCCCCGGGGGCAGATACGCAGTATTTT | CASSPPGADTQYF
TRBJ2-4 | TRBV29-1 | NA | NA | TGCAGCGTTGTAGGGGTAAGGGCCAAAAACATTCAGTACTTC | CSVVGVRAKNIQYF
TRBJ2-7 | TRBV27 | NA | TRBD1 | TGTGCCAGCAGTTTAGCCGGGACAGAGAGCTCCTACGAGCAGTACTTC | CASSLAGTESSYEQYF
TRBJ2-4 | TRBV19 | NA | NA | TGTGCCAGTAGTCCCACAGGGGGGGACATTCAGTACTTC | CASSPTGGDIQYF
TRBJ2-5 | TRBV2 | NA | NA | TGTGCCAGCAGTGAAGTGGCAGGGGGGGAGACCCAGTACTTC | CASSEVAGGETQYF
TRBJ2-3 | TRBV11-2 | NA | TRBD1 | TGTGCCAGCAGCCAGGGGGCTAGAGGGGGGAAAGATACGCAGTATTTT | CASSQGARGGKDTQYF
TRBJ1-4 | TRBV19 | NA | NA | TGTGCCAGTAGTCCAGACATAGAAGAAAAACTGTTTTTT | CASSPDIEEKLFF
TRBJ2-4 | TRBV18 | NA | TRBD1 | TGTGCCAGCTCACCAACTCCGGGACAGATCAAAAACATTCAGTACTTC | CASSPTPGQIKNIQYF
TRBJ1-2 | TRBV6-1 | NA | NA | TGTGCCAGCAGTGACAGGGCTCCCTATGGCTACACCTTC | CASSDRAPYGYTF
TRBJ2-7 | TRBV6-5 | NA | NA | TGTGCCAGCAGTTACTCCCCGGGACAAACATACGAGCAGTACTTC | CASSYSPGQTYEQYF
TRBJ2-7 | TRBV10-3 | once | TRBD2 | TGTGCCATCAAACGGGAACTAGCGGGAGAGGAGCAGTACTTC | CAIKRELAGEEQYF
TRBJ2-1 | TRBV2 | NA | NA | TGTGCCAGCAGTGCATCCGGGGTTGAGCAGTTCTTC | CASSASGVEQFF
TRBJ2-7 | TRBV28 | NA | TRBD1 | TGTGCCAGCACCTCAGGGACAGGGCGCGAGCAGTACTTC | CASTSGTGREQYF
TRBJ2-4 | TRBV24-1 | once | TRBD1 | TGTGCCACCAGTGGAGACAGGGGGGCTAAAAACATTCAGTACTTC | CATSGDRGAKNIQYF
TRBJ2-7 | TRBV18 | NA | NA | TGTGCCAGCTCACCCTCCCGGGCGGGGAGCTCCTACGAGCAGTACTTC | CASSPSRAGSSYEQYF
TRBJ2-7 | TRBV11-2 | once | TRBD2 | TGTGCCAGCAGCCTGGTGGGAGGGCCCTACGAGCAGTACTTC | CASSLVGGPYEQYF
TRBJ1-6 | TRBV19 | NA | TRBD1 | TGTGCCAGTAGGTTGCGGGGACAGGGCTATTCACCCCTCCACTTT | CASRLRGQGYSPLHF
TRBJ2-3 | TRBV6-5 | NA | TRBD2 | TGTGCCAGCAGTTCCGGGACTAGCGGAGGCACAGATACGCAGTATTTT | CASSSGTSGGTDTQYF
TRBJ1-2 | TRBV6-6 | NA | TRBD1 | TGTGCCAGCCTGGGGACAGGGTCTAACTATGGCTACACCTTC | CASLGTGSNYGYTF
TRBJ1-4 | TRBV5-1 | NA | NA | TGCGCCAGCAGTTTTGGGTCTAAGGGCTTGGGAGCTAATGAAAAACTGTTTTTT | CASSFGSKGLGANEKLFF
TRBJ1-5 | TRBV2 | NA | TRBD1 | TGTGCCAGCAGTGAATCTGGGACAGCCACTCAGCCCCAGCATTTT | CASSESGTATQPQHF
TRBJ2-1 | TRBV20-1 | NA | TRBD1 | TGCAGTGCCAGTGGGGGCAGGGGGCGTGATGAGCAGTTCTTC | CSASGGRGRDEQFF
TRBJ2-1 | TRBV4-2 | NA | TRBD2 | TGTGCCAGCAGCCAAAATGGACTAGCGGGTTCGAGTGGACGCAATGAGCAGTTCTTC | CASSQNGLAGSSGRNEQFF
TRBJ2-7 | TRBV3-1/TRBV3-2 | NA | NA | TGTGCCAGCAGCCAAGCGGCTAGCAGAACGACGCAGTACTTC | CASSQAASRTTQYF
TRBJ1-6 | TRBV3-1/TRBV3-2 | NA | TRBD1 | TGTGCCAGCACCCGGACAGGGACTGTTAATTCACCCCTCCACTTT | CASTRTGTVNSPLHF
TRBJ1-1 | TRBV5-8 | NA | NA | TGTGCCAGCAGCTCAACCTTACAGAGAATGAACACTGAAGCTTTCTTT | CASSSTLQRMNTEAFF
TRBJ2-1 | TRBV9 | NA | TRBD1 | TGTGCCAGCAGCGTACAACCCGGGACAGTGGCGTTCTTC | CASSVQPGTVAFF
TRBJ2-2 | TRBV27 | NA | TRBD2 | TGTGCCAGCAGCCTCCTAGCGGGAGGCACCGGGGAGCTGTTTTTT | CASSLLAGGTGELFF
TRBJ2-2 | TRBV27 | NA | NA | TGTGCCAGCAGTCTCCGGGGTAGCGGAGGCCCCGGAACCGGGGAGCTGTTTTTT | CASSLRGSGGPGTGELFF
TRBJ2-7 | TRBV16 | once | TRBD2 | TGTGCCAGCAGCCAATATTCGGGAGGGCCTTTCGAGCAGTACTTC | CASSQYSGGPFEQYF
TRBJ2-1 | TRBV7-9 | NA | TRBD2 | TGTGCCAGCAGTCGAGGCGTAGCGGGAGGGAGCAATGAGCAGTTCTTC | CASSRGVAGGSNEQFF
TRBJ1-2 | TRBV2 | once | NA | TGTGCCAGCATCAGGGCGGCTAACTATGGCTACACCTTC | CASIRAANYGYTF
TRBJ2-1 | TRBV19 | NA | NA | TGTGCCAGTAGTCCTACCGCCTCCGGGTCTGAGCAGTTCTTC | CASSPTASGSEQFF
TRBJ2-7 | TRBV4-1 | NA | TRBD1 | TGCGCCAGCAGCCAAGATGGGACAGCCTACTACGAGCAGTACTTC | CASSQDGTAYYEQYF
TRBJ1-6 | TRBV19 | NA | NA | TGTGCCAGTAGTAACAGGAATTCACCCCTCCACTTT | CASSNRNSPLHF
TRBJ2-3 | TRBV24-1 | once | NA | TGTGCCACCAGTGATGCGGGGCCGTCTAGCACAGATACGCAGTATTTT | CATSDAGPSSTDTQYF
TRBJ2-1 | TRBV28 | NA | NA | TGTGCCAGCAGCCCTCTAACCGGGATCCATGAGCAGTTCTTC | CASSPLTGIHEQFF